This T cell receptor beta chain was obtained from a study of blood T cell repertoires in COVID-19. Study-wide context: From the United States, Italy and Spain came samples of acute and convalescent COVID-19.

Original handling: Amplification with reference gene primers provided the estimates of nucleated cell counts. The data were produced by immunoSEQ multiplex PCR, yet TCRdb's version contains in-frame clones alone and is incomplete. The D gene and trimming were derived from the DNA, and the V and J assignments and clone size from that table. The table lists some 350,000 clones, 90% of them singletons, with around 7% in the top ten. Unmatched junction bases numbered 6, after V lost 6 bases and J lost 2 bases. CDR3 length equals 14 residues. CDR1 and CDR2 (germline): SGHNT, YYREEE (reference sequence). This receptor was obtained from a man in his late teens or twenties with active or convalescent COVID-19. Sequenced input: peripheral blood. The chain is built from TRBV5-4 and TRBJ2-7; 9 nucleotides line up with TRBD2. In DNA form, the CDR3 reads TGTGCCAGCAAGCCGGGACTAGCCCCCTACGAGCAGTACTTC. It codes for CASKPGLAPYEQYF.